This TCR beta chain was captured in a study of T cells in Graves' hyperthyroidism and ophthalmopathy. Researchers amplified the TCR beta CDR3 regions from RNA transcripts. First-round RT-PCR targeting the TCR CDR3 was performed with the HTBI primer set. TCRdb independently ran MiXCR on the multiplex PCR reads; one entry per CDR3 protein. The sample shows about 640,000 distinct CDR3 sequences, about 20% of them seen only once. This CDR3 has 13 amino acids. The germline CDR1 and CDR2 sequences are DFQATT and SNEGSKA (reference sequence). The ends lost 3 bases at V and 3 bases at J; junction bases unmatched: 5.

This TCR came from a young man with Graves' ophthalmopathy. The V gene is TRBV20-1, the J gene TRBJ2-7; 7 bases are shared with TRBD2. The source material was blood. As DNA, the CDR3 is TGCAGTGCTAGGGGGACTACTCACTACGAGCAGTACTTC. Protein product: CSARGTTHYEQYF.